This T cell receptor (beta chain) derives from a study of OX40 agonist ivuxolimab in advanced cancers. TCRdb keeps only in-frame clones here, not all; method: immunoSEQ multiplex PCR. The data show around 57,000 clones, roughly 84% seen once. CDR1 is MDHEN, CDR2 SYDVKM, per germline. This CDR3 has 14 amino acids. V was shortened by 2 bases and J by 0 bases, with 7 bases between the two germline ends. Sequences were derived from CD4+ or CD8+ T cells sorted from blood, sampled in a trial of the OX40 agonist ivuxolimab. The genes are TRBV28 and TRBJ1-1; D gene uncertain. The TCR sequence derives from an adult with an advanced solid tumor such as melanoma, head and neck, liver or kidney cancer. The CDR3, as DNA: TGTGCCAGCAGTTTACTACAGATGAACACTGAAGCTTTCTTT. Translating gives CASSLLQMNTEAFF.